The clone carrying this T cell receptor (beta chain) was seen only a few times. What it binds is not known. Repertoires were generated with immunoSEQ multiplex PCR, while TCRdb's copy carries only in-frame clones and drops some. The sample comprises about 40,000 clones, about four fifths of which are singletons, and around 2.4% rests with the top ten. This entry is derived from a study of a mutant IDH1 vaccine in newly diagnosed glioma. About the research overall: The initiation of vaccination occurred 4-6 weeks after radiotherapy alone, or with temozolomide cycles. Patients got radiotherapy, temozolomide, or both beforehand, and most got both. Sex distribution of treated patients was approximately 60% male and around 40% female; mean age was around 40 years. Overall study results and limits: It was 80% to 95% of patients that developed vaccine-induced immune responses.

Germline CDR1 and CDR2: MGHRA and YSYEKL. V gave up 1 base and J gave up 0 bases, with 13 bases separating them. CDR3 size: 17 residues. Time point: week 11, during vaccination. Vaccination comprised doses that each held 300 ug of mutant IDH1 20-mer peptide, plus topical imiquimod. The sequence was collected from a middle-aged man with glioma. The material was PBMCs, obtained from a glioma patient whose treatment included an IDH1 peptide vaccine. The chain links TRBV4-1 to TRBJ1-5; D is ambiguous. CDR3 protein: CASSQAGFGVSNQPQHF. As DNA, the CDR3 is TGCGCCAGCAGCCAAGCCGGTTTCGGCGTTAGCAATCAGCCCCAGCATTTT.